This T cell receptor beta chain was sequenced during a study of regulatory T cells in long-lasting Graves disease. Study results and limitations: TRBV28, TRBJ1-2 and TRBJ2-5 were segments that persistent disease favored.

The sample's time point: newly diagnosed GD, antithyroid drugs for less than 3 months. PBMC-extracted RNA yielded the TCR library. J lost 5 bases, V lost 3 bases, and 4 bases had no gene match. Germline V gene sequence: CDR1 DFQATT, CDR2 SNEGSKA (reference sequence). The length of the CDR3 is 12 residues. CDR3-region Arm-PCR and iRepertoire HTBI primers produced the TCR beta libraries. TCRdb analysed the multiplex PCR reads with MiXCR anew, one entry per CDR3 protein. The profile shows approximately 270,000 distinct CDR3 sequences, 15% to 20% of them singletons. A word on this clonotype: Its target is unknown.

This sample was also put to use in a study of T cells in Graves' hyperthyroidism and ophthalmopathy.

The sequence was collected from a woman in her thirties with Graves disease. Material: peripheral blood mononuclear cells (PBMCs), obtained at new diagnosis, from a patient treated with antithyroid drugs. The V call is TRBV20-1, the J call TRBJ2-7; the match to TRBD2 covers 7 bases. The CDR3 nucleotides read TGCAGTGCTAGCGGGGGGTTAAACGAGCAGTACTTC. Translated: CSASGGLNEQYF.